These 11 T cell receptor beta chains originate from one sample sequenced in a study of cytomegalovirus exposure and HLA in healthy donors. The PCR had 60 Vbeta and 13 Jbeta primers. Clones were sequenced by immunoSEQ multiplex PCR, and TCRdb holds only the in-frame ones, with some missing. The sample contains over 150,000 clones, approximately 78% of which appear only once. Sequencing was carried out using PBMCs. These receptors originate from a male donor in good health and CMV-seropositive.

The J gene is TRBJ2-7, the V gene TRBV5-1, with D possibly TRBD2 on 5 matching bases. V gave up 4 bases and J gave up 5 bases, with 16 bases separating them. This CDR3 is 14 amino acids long. Germline V gene data show CDR1 as SGHRS and CDR2 as YFSETQ. The CDR3 here is CASSPSGVIDEQYF. The CDR3 DNA reads as TGCGCCAGCAGCCCATCCGGGGTGATTGACGAGCAGTACTTC.

J is TRBJ1-5 and V is TRBV7-9, with 8 positions matching TRBD1. The CDR3 extends over 18 amino acids. Per germline, CDR1 SEHNR and CDR2 FQNEAQ (reference sequence). Trimming cost V 5 bases and J 7 bases; bases outside gene matches: 19. The CDR3 loop reads CASSPGTGGLLSGQPQHF. The CDR3 DNA reads TGTGCCAGCAGCCCAGGGACAGGAGGTTTACTGTCGGGGCAGCCCCAGCATTTT.

The chain has TRBV6-5 and TRBJ1-1; no clear D gene. Germline V gene data show CDR1 as MNHEY and CDR2 as SVGAGI. V lost 6 bases to trimming and J lost 5 bases, with 13 bases between them. The CDR3 has 13 residues. Here the CDR3 reads CASSRPEGTEAFF. CDR3 DNA sequence: TGTGCCAGCAGCCGGCCGGAGGGTACTGAAGCTTTCTTT.

The chain uses TRBV7-2 and TRBJ2-7; no firm D call. The CDR3 loop spans 14 amino acids. V lost 5 bases, J lost 0 bases, and 11 bases lay in between. Looked up from germline, CDR1 is SGHTA and CDR2 is FQGNSA. The CDR3 spells CASSPLVRSYEQYF. The DNA for the CDR3 is TGTGCCAGCAGCCCCTTAGTACGCTCCTACGAGCAGTACTTC.

This clone was seen a few times. The chain carries TRBV7-2 and TRBJ1-5; the D is unclear. Trimming stripped 1 base from V and 6 bases from J, with 7 bases between. Germline CDR1 reads SGHTA; CDR2 reads FQGNSA. The CDR3 runs 13 residues. Written as DNA, the CDR3 is TGTGCCAGCAGCTTAGGACAAACTCAGCCCCAGCATTTT. Translation gives CASSLGQTQPQHF.

This chain connects TRBV9 to TRBJ2-3; 8 bases match TRBD1. Germline CDR1 is SGDLS and CDR2 is YYNGEE. Losses at the gene ends were 4 bases for V and 2 bases for J; bases not matched to a gene: 9. The CDR3 contains 16 residues. DNA for the CDR3: TGTGCCAGCAGCTCCCGGGACAGGACTTTCACAGATACGCAGTATTTT. Its translation: CASSSRDRTFTDTQYF.

The J gene is TRBJ1-5, the V gene TRBV19; D is possibly TRBD1 (5 bases). Germline V gives CDR1 LNHDA, CDR2 SQIVND (reference sequence). The CDR3 covers 17 residues. V gave up 7 bases and J gave up 2 bases, with 21 bases separating them. The CDR3 region has the DNA TGTGCCAGTACCCCCGCGGGGGGGGTGTCGGGCAATCAGCCCCAGCATTTT. It encodes CASTPAGGVSGNQPQHF.

The chain recombines TRBV28 with TRBJ2-7; 7 bases line up with TRBD1. Germline loops: CDR1 MDHEN, CDR2 SYDVKM. This CDR3 has 15 amino acids. The ends lost 8 bases at V and 2 bases at J; junction bases unmatched: 12. The CDR3 nucleotides are TGTGCCAGCCGCTCCGATGGGACAGTAACCTACGAGCAGTACTTC. Translation gives CASRSDGTVTYEQYF.

This chain uses TRBV28 with TRBJ2-4, with 12 positions matching TRBD2. Germline CDR1 is MDHEN and CDR2 is SYDVKM. The trim removed 5 bases at V and 12 bases at J, leaving 8 bases unmatched. The CDR3 consists of 14 residues. For the CDR3, the DNA is TGTGCCAGCAGTCAACCTAGCGGGAGGGACAGTCAGTACTTC. It specifies CASSQPSGRDSQYF.

The chain carries TRBV27 and TRBJ1-3, with unresolved D. V was pared by 7 bases and J by 4 bases, with 5 bases between. The CDR3 covers 11 residues. Germline CDR1 MNHEY, CDR2 SMNVEV (reference sequence). The CDR3 DNA is TGTGCCAGCATACGGGGAAACACCATATATTTT. This encodes CASIRGNTIYF.

The V gene is TRBV5-1, the J gene TRBJ1-2; maybe TRBD1 (5 bases). The germline V gene has CDR1 SGHRS and CDR2 YFSETQ. V lost 7 bases to trimming and J lost 5 bases, with 21 bases between them. The CDR3 length is 15 residues. The chain's CDR3 is CASASDIDSWYGYTF. The CDR3 nucleotides are TGCGCCAGCGCGTCCGACATAGACAGTTGGTATGGCTACACCTTC.